The clone carrying this T cell receptor (beta chain) was seen a few times. These data come from a study of T-cell reconstitution after alpha-beta-depleted transplantation in children. Germline V gives CDR1 SGHTS, CDR2 YDEGEE. V shed 4 bases and J 6 bases; nucleotides not matched to a gene: 10. The CDR3 is 15 amino acids. Construction of the TCRbeta library involved unique molecular identifiers. TCRdb passed the PCR reads through MiXCR, listing each CDR3 protein once. This sample carries some 550,000 distinct CDR3 sequences, around 20% of them seen once, and the ten largest clones take around 3.3%. The material was PBMCs from the stem cell graft donor, obtained from the stem cell graft. The clonotype comes from a human donor who donated a stem cell graft to a child with acute lymphoblastic leukemia. The chain carries TRBV5-8 and TRBJ2-1, with 7 bases fitting TRBD2. In DNA, the CDR3 is TGTGCCAGCAGCCGGGGGACTATTCGGGGCAATGAGCAGTTCTTC. Translation gives CASSRGTIRGNEQFF.